The sample holds a few counts of the clone carrying this T cell receptor beta chain. No antigen is known for it. Germline V gives CDR1 SEHNR, CDR2 FQNEAQ (reference sequence). The ends were cut back, 5 bases at V and 4 bases at J, with 9 bases in the middle. This CDR3 contains 12 residues. The sample originates from a study of T cells in Graves' hyperthyroidism and ophthalmopathy. Whole-study results and caveats: Researchers found most expanded thyroid clonotypes above 0.001 in blood as well.

Amplification of TCR beta CDR3 regions was performed using RNA transcripts as template. The HTBI primer set drove a first-round RT-PCR of the TCR CDR3. In TCRdb, the multiplex PCR reads were re-called with MiXCR into one record per CDR3 protein. The sample contains fewer than 850,000 distinct CDR3 sequences, approximately 15% of which appear only once. The rearrangement links TRBV7-9 to TRBJ2-7, with D unclear. This clonotype originated in a man aged 45-65 years with Graves' hyperthyroidism. Sample: blood. CDR3 residues: CASSHFLYEQYF. The CDR3 nucleotides read TGTGCCAGCAGCCATTTTCTGTACGAGCAGTACTTC.